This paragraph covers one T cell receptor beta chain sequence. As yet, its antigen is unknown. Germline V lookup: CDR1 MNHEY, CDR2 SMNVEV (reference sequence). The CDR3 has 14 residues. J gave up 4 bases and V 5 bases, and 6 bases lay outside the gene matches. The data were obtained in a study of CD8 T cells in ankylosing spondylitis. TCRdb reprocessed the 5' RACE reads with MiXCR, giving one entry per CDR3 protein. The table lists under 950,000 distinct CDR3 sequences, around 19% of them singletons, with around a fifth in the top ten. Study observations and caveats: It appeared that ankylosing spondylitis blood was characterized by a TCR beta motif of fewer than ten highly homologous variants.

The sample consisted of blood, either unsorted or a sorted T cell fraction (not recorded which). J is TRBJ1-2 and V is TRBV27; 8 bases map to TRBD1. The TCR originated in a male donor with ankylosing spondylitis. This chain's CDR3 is CASSPRQGIYGYTF. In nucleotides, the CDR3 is TGTGCCAGCAGTCCAAGACAGGGGATCTATGGCTACACCTTC.